The clone carrying this TCR beta chain has ten or more counts. These data are taken from a study of T cells in Graves' hyperthyroidism and ophthalmopathy. Trimming pared 4 bases from V and 0 bases from J, leaving 9 bases between. This CDR3 is 14 amino acids long. Germline loops: CDR1 SGHRS, CDR2 YFSETQ. Amplification yielded TCR beta CDR3 regions, with RNA transcripts as the source. A set of HTBI primers served as the primers for a first-round RT-PCR of the TCR CDR3. TCRdb itself ran the multiplex PCR reads through MiXCR, one entry per CDR3 protein. The repertoire holds approximately 300,000 distinct CDR3 sequences, approximately 17% seen once, with approximately 60% in the top ten.

The TCR sequence derives from an older woman with Graves' ophthalmopathy. The chain recombines TRBV5-1 with TRBJ2-3; D is uncertain. Sequencing was done on a sample of blood. CDR3 in amino acids: CASSPYSSTDTQYF. The CDR3 DNA reads TGCGCCAGCAGCCCATACTCTAGCACAGATACGCAGTATTTT.